Presented here are 3 T cell receptor beta chains from one specimen sequenced in a study of blood T cell repertoires in COVID-19 (dated by TCRdb to 2019 to 2021). Libraries were made using the immunoSEQ multiplex PCR assay. TCRdb's version of the immuneACCESS table is confined to in-frame rearrangements and falls short of the full clone set. An unresolved V gene accounts for under half of the shortfall where checked; the remainder is of unknown origin. The sample table holds around 170,000 clones, of which under 85% were seen once. The top ten hold approximately 12% of the sample. The sample was PBMCs or T cells enriched from blood (not recorded which). Receptor source: a man between 50 and 59 years old who had recovered from COVID-19.

This chain links TRBV2 with TRBJ2-7, with TRBD1 matching 9 bases. Unmatched junction bases numbered 9, after V lost 10 bases and J lost 5 bases. Germline-derived CDR1 and CDR2 are SNHLY and FYNNEI. The CDR3 has 13 residues. The CDR3 is CAIETGGRHEQYF. The CDR3 DNA sequence: TGTGCCATCGAGACAGGGGGTAGGCACGAGCAGTACTTC.

V and J are TRBV4-3 and TRBJ2-1; 9 bases align to TRBD2. Per germline, CDR1 LGHNA and CDR2 YSLEER. The CDR3 has 19 amino acids. V shed 4 bases, J shed 0 bases, and the junction held 13 bases outside the gene matches. As DNA, the CDR3 is TGCGCCAGCAGCCCCTACGGGCTAGCGGGGTCCTTCTCCTACAATGAGCAGTTCTTC. This encodes CASSPYGLAGSFSYNEQFF.

The chain combines TRBV2 with TRBJ2-3; D not resolved. The CDR3 extends over 13 amino acids. Germline CDR1 SNHLY, CDR2 FYNNEI. V dropped 8 bases and J dropped 2 bases, with 11 bases sitting between them. The CDR3 loop reads CASRPRPTDTQYF. The CDR3 DNA reads as TGTGCCAGCCGGCCCAGGCCCACAGATACGCAGTATTTT.